Presented here are 20 T cell receptor beta chains from one specimen sequenced in a study of blood T cell repertoires in COVID-19. The method was immunoSEQ multiplex PCR; TCRdb's version includes in-frame clones alone and lacks a portion of them. The sample has some 350,000 clones; 75% to 90% are singletons. The sample was PBMCs or T cells enriched from blood (not recorded which). The receptors here all came from a man younger than 35 who had recovered from COVID-19.

The CDR3 nucleotides are TGTGCCAGCAGCTTAAGCAGGGGGCCCACAAGCTACACTGAAGCTTTCTTT. Its protein product is CASSLSRGPTSYTEAFF. This rearrangement joins TRBV5-4 to TRBJ1-1, with 8 bases aligning to TRBD1. Germline lookup yields CDR1 SGHNT and CDR2 YYREEE (reference sequence). V trimming: 2 bases; J trimming: 3 bases; junction bases outside the gene matches: 12. CDR3 length: 17 residues. The full variable domain, with the rest looked up from reference TRBV5-4 and TRBJ1-1, is ETGVTQSPTHLIKTRGQQVTLRCSSQSGHNTVSWYQQALGQGPQFIFQYYREEENGRGNFPPRFSGLQFPNYSSELNVNALELDDSALYLCASSLSRGPTSYTEAFFGQGTRLTVV.

This clone has a handful of counts. The rearrangement uses TRBV7-2 and TRBJ2-7, with 8 bases lining up with TRBD2. Germline lookup yields CDR1 SGHTA and CDR2 FQGNSA. V lost 0 bases, J lost 4 bases, and 11 bases stayed unmatched. This CDR3 comprises 17 residues. In nucleotides, the CDR3 is TGTGCCAGCAGCTTAGCCCCTTTTAGCGGGGCGGGGTACGAGCAGTACTTC. Translation gives CASSLAPFSGAGYEQYF.

This clone was seen once. This chain uses TRBV28 with TRBJ1-1; TRBD1 matches 8 bases. Germline V gives CDR1 MDHEN, CDR2 SYDVKM. The CDR3 length is 14 residues. Unmatched junction bases numbered 8, after V lost 6 bases and J lost 5 bases. CDR3: CASRVDRGRTEAFF. The CDR3 DNA reads as TGTGCCAGCAGAGTAGACAGGGGAAGGACTGAAGCTTTCTTT.

Details on this clone: This same CDR3 is encoded by further DNA sequences in the sample. V usage is TRBV7-9 and J usage is TRBJ2-1, with 9 bases aligning to TRBD2. The CDR3 contains 15 residues. Trimming took 5 bases from V and 6 from J; bases not matched to a gene: 8. CDR1 is SEHNR, CDR2 FQNEAQ, per germline (reference sequence). The CDR3 sequence: CASSRLAGGLNEQFF. In DNA, the CDR3 is TGTGCCAGCAGCCGTCTGGCGGGAGGGCTCAATGAGCAGTTCTTC.

The chain employs TRBV7-2 and TRBJ1-3; D gene unclear. CDR1 is SGHTA and CDR2 is FQGNSA in the germline V gene. V gave up 5 bases and J gave up 2 bases, with 7 bases separating them. The CDR3 runs to 13 residues. CDR3 in DNA: TGTGCCAGCAGCCTTTCTACTGGAAACACCATATATTTT. Translated: CASSLSTGNTIYF. The whole variable domain, remainder taken from reference TRBV7-2 and TRBJ1-3, is GAGVSQSPSNKVTEKGKDVELRCDPISGHTALYWYRQSLGQGLEFLIYFQGNSAPDKSGLPSDRFSAERTGGSVSTLTIQRTQQEDSAVYLCASSLSTGNTIYFGEGSWLTVV.

This chain connects TRBV19 to TRBJ1-2; 7 nucleotides match TRBD1. V shed 7 bases and J 0 bases; nucleotides not matched to a gene: 5. The germline V gene has CDR1 LNHDA and CDR2 SQIVND (reference sequence). This CDR3 has 14 amino acids. The CDR3: CASTRDSTNYGYTF. The CDR3 bases are TGTGCCAGTACCCGGGACAGCACTAACTATGGCTACACCTTC. Variable domain in full (rest from reference TRBV19 and TRBJ1-2): DGGITQSPKYLFRKEGQNVTLSCEQNLNHDAMYWYRQDPGQGLRLIYYSQIVNDFQKGDIAEGYSVSREKKESFPLTVTSAQKNPTAFYLCASTRDSTNYGYTFGSGTRLTVV.

This clone was counted between two and nine times. The chain uses TRBV19 and TRBJ2-1; 13 nucleotides align to TRBD2. This CDR3 is 16 amino acids long. V was clipped by 3 bases and J by 6 bases; unmatched bases: 5. In germline, CDR1 is LNHDA, CDR2 SQIVND (reference sequence). The CDR3: CASSILRTSGGNEQFF. The CDR3 DNA reads as TGTGCCAGTAGTATTCTCCGGACTAGCGGGGGCAATGAGCAGTTCTTC.

Details on this clone: Other DNA sequences in the same sample also yield this CDR3. V and J are TRBV7-2 and TRBJ1-3; 9 bases match TRBD1. Germline loops: CDR1 SGHTA, CDR2 FQGNSA. The CDR3 covers 14 residues. The J segment lost 4 bases and the V segment lost 3 bases, leaving 1 base of the junction unmatched. CDR3 region: CASSLGTGGNTIYF. The CDR3 DNA reads as TGTGCCAGCAGCTTGGGGACAGGGGGAAACACCATATATTTT.

This clone was detected ten times or more. This rearrangement joins TRBV2 to TRBJ2-1, with 11 bases matching TRBD2. Germline CDR1 is SNHLY and CDR2 is FYNNEI. V lost 10 bases, J lost 7 bases, and 12 bases stayed unmatched. This CDR3 has 15 residues. The CDR3 loop reads CANPTPLAGVNEQFF. CDR3 bases: TGTGCCAACCCGACCCCACTAGCGGGAGTAAATGAGCAGTTCTTC.

The chain recombines TRBV4-3 with TRBJ2-7; 10 bases map to TRBD1. V was pared by 4 bases and J by 1 base, with 4 bases of the junction left unmatched. The CDR3 has 15 residues. Per germline, CDR1 LGHNA and CDR2 YSLEER. The DNA of the CDR3 is TGCGCCAGCAGCCGGGACAGGGGATCGTCCTACGAGCAGTACTTC. This codes for CASSRDRGSSYEQYF.

The chain carries TRBV5-4 and TRBJ2-1, with D tentatively TRBD2 (7 bases). This CDR3 comprises 17 residues. Trimming removed 4 bases from V and 2 bases from J, with 19 bases in between. CDR1 SGHNT and CDR2 YYREEE come from the germline V gene (reference sequence). The DNA for the CDR3 is TGTGCCAGCAGCCGAGGGGGGGGACGGGGTCCCTACAATGAGCAGTTCTTC. It translates to CASSRGGGRGPYNEQFF.

V and J are TRBV19 and TRBJ2-1, with TRBD2 identical over 8 bases. Per germline, CDR1 LNHDA and CDR2 SQIVND (reference sequence). V was clipped by 5 bases and J by 6 bases; unmatched bases: 9. CDR3 length: 15 residues. CDR3: CASSLAAGVTNEQFF. DNA of the CDR3: TGTGCCAGTAGTCTGGCAGCGGGGGTAACCAATGAGCAGTTCTTC.

This chain joins TRBV3-1 (or the pseudogene TRBV3-2) and TRBJ2-1; 12 positions agree with TRBD2. CDR3 length equals 15 residues. Trimming removed 0 bases from V and 9 bases from J; junction bases left unmatched: 3. Per the germline V gene, CDR1 is LGHDT and CDR2 is YNNKEL (reference sequence). Here the CDR3 DNA reads TGTGCCAGCAGCCAAGAGGCTAGCGGGAGGGCTGAGCAGTTCTTC. It translates to CASSQEASGRAEQFF.

This chain joins TRBV6-5 and TRBJ1-2; no reliable D call. Deletions cut 6 bases from V and 4 bases from J, with 12 bases between. The CDR3 length is 13 residues. The germline gives CDR1 MNHEY, CDR2 SVGAGI. The CDR3 is CASRAKSFYGYTF. In DNA form, the CDR3 reads TGTGCCAGCAGAGCCAAGTCGTTCTATGGCTACACCTTC.

The CDR3 loop is CASSEQGSTDTQYF. The CDR3, as DNA: TGTGCCAGCAGTGAGCAGGGATCAACAGATACGCAGTATTTT. This chain connects TRBV2 to TRBJ2-3, with a weak D call TRBD1 (5 bases). The CDR3 is made up of 14 amino acids. The V gene lost 3 bases and the J gene lost 3 bases, with 10 bases spanning the gap. Germline assignment: CDR1 SNHLY and CDR2 FYNNEI.

A single count supports this clone. V usage is TRBV7-8 and J usage is TRBJ2-7; D not certain. Trimming removed 3 bases at V and 3 bases at J, with 18 bases between. This CDR3 is 16 amino acids long. The germline V gene encodes CDR1 SGHVS and CDR2 FQNEAQ. The CDR3 DNA reads as TGTGCCAGCAGCTTCCCCCGGGTGCGTGCGGTCTACGAGCAGTACTTC. Amino acids: CASSFPRVRAVYEQYF. Full variable domain (rest looked up from reference TRBV7-8 and TRBJ2-7): GAGVSQSPRYKVAKRGQDVALRCDPISGHVSLFWYQQALGQGPEFLTYFQNEAQLDKSGLPSDRFFAERPEGSVSTLKIQRTQQEDSAVYLCASSFPRVRAVYEQYFGPGTRLTVT.

The chain joins TRBV7-8 to TRBJ2-1; TRBD2 agrees at 11 bases. CDR1 and CDR2 from the germline V gene are SGHVS and FQNEAQ. Losses at the gene ends were 2 bases for V and 0 bases for J; bases not matched to a gene: 0. This CDR3 spans 16 amino acids. In nucleotides, the CDR3 is TGTGCCAGCAGCTTACTAGCGGGGGGCTCCTACAATGAGCAGTTCTTC. The encoded protein is CASSLLAGGSYNEQFF.

This clone was recorded only once. The chain uses TRBV2 and TRBJ2-2; D remains ambiguous. The ends were cut back, 5 bases at V and 2 bases at J, with 9 bases in the middle. Germline loops: CDR1 SNHLY, CDR2 FYNNEI. The CDR3 totals 14 residues. This CDR3 reads CASSLLVNTGELFF. CDR3 bases: TGTGCCAGCAGTCTCCTAGTTAACACCGGGGAGCTGTTTTTT. Together with reference TRBV2 and TRBJ2-2, the CDR3 gives the full variable domain: EPEVTQTPSHQVTQMGQEVILRCVPISNHLYFYWYRQILGQKVEFLVSFYNNEISEKSEIFDDQFSVERPDGSNFTLKIRSTKLEDSAMYFCASSLLVNTGELFFGEGSRLTVL.

The chain employs TRBV27 and TRBJ2-1; TRBD2 matches 11 bases. The germline V gene encodes CDR1 MNHEY and CDR2 SMNVEV (reference sequence). This CDR3 has 15 residues. The V and J ends lost 6 bases and 3 bases, in that order; junction bases with no gene match: 4. CDR3 DNA: TGTGCCAGCAGGGGACTAGCGGACTTCTACAATGAGCAGTTCTTC. Translation gives CASRGLADFYNEQFF.

The genes are TRBV9 and TRBJ1-3; no clear D gene. This CDR3 has 16 residues. In germline, CDR1 is SGDLS, CDR2 YYNGEE. V was trimmed by 0 bases and J by 2 bases, leaving 12 bases between them. Here the CDR3 DNA reads TGTGCCAGCAGCGTAGGGAGGGTTAAGGCTGGAAACACCATATATTTT. Protein sequence: CASSVGRVKAGNTIYF.